This T cell receptor beta chain was sequenced in a study of regulatory T cells in long-lasting Graves disease. Study summary: Graves' patients diagnosed newly had used antithyroid drugs under 3 months.

This clonotype was seen a handful of times. Time point defined: newly diagnosed GD, antithyroid drugs for less than 3 months. Following extraction of RNA from PBMCs, that RNA was used to make the TCR library. This CDR3 has 14 amino acids. V was trimmed by 1 base and J by 5 bases, leaving 12 bases between them. The TCR beta library used iRepertoire HTBI primers with Arm-PCR amplification of CDR3. TCRdb reprocessed the multiplex PCR reads with MiXCR, giving one entry per CDR3 protein. The data contain a few hundred thousand distinct CDR3 sequences, less than 20% of them singletons. These sequences were also reported in another study, on T cells in Graves' hyperthyroidism and ophthalmopathy.

The V call is TRBV12-3 or TRBV12-4, the J call TRBJ2-7; weak D call: TRBD1 (6 bases). The source of this sequence is a young woman with Graves disease. The source material was peripheral blood mononuclear cells (PBMCs), sampled at new diagnosis, from a patient treated with antithyroid drugs. This CDR3 reads CASSLEQGTDEQYF. CDR3 in DNA: TGTGCCAGCAGTTTAGAACAGGGTACGGACGAGCAGTACTTC.